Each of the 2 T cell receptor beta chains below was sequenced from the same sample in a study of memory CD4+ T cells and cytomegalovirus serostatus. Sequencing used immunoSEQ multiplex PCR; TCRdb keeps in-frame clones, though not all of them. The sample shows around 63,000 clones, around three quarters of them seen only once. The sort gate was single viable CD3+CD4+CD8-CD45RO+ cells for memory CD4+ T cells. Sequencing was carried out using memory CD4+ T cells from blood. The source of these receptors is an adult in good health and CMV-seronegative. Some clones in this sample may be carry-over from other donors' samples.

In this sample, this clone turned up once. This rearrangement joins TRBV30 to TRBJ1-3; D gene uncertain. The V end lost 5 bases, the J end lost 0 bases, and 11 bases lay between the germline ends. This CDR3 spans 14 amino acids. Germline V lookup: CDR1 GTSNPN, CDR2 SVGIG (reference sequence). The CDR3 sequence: CAWGGGFSGNTIYF. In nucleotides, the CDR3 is TGTGCCTGGGGAGGCGGGTTCTCTGGAAACACCATATATTTT. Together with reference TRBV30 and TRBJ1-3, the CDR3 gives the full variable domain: SQTIHQWPATLVQPVGSPLSLECTVEGTSNPNLYWYRQAAGRGLQLLFYSVGIGQISSEVPQNLSASRPQDRQFILSSKKLLLSDSGFYLCAWGGGFSGNTIYFGEGSWLTVV.

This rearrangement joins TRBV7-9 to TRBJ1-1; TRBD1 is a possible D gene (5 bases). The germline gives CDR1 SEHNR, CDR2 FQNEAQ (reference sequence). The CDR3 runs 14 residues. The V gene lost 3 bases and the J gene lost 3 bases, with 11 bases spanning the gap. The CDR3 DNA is TGTGCCAGCAGCTTGATGGGGACGGACACTGAAGCTTTCTTT. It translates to CASSLMGTDTEAFF.